The clone carrying this TCR beta chain was seen only once. This record comes from a study of blood T cell repertoires in COVID-19. The assay was immunoSEQ multiplex PCR, and TCRdb's table has in-frame clones only and misses some. The top ten hold around 43% of the sample, which has some 74,000 clones, 83% seen once. CDR1 and CDR2 (germline): GTSNPN, SVGIG (reference sequence). CDR3 length equals 15 residues. V was shortened by 3 bases and J by 7 bases, with 16 bases between the two germline ends. This TCR was sampled from a man older than 75 with acute or convalescent COVID-19. The sample consisted of peripheral blood. The chain recombines TRBV30 with TRBJ1-6, with D possibly being TRBD1 (5 bases). This chain's CDR3 is CAWSPLGGDNSPLHF. In DNA form, the CDR3 reads TGTGCCTGGAGCCCTCTGGGAGGGGACAATTCACCCCTCCACTTT. The entire variable domain, with the rest obtained from reference TRBV30 and TRBJ1-6, is as follows: SQTIHQWPATLVQPVGSPLSLECTVEGTSNPNLYWYRQAAGRGLQLLFYSVGIGQISSEVPQNLSASRPQDRQFILSSKKLLLSDSGFYLCAWSPLGGDNSPLHFGNGTRLTVT.